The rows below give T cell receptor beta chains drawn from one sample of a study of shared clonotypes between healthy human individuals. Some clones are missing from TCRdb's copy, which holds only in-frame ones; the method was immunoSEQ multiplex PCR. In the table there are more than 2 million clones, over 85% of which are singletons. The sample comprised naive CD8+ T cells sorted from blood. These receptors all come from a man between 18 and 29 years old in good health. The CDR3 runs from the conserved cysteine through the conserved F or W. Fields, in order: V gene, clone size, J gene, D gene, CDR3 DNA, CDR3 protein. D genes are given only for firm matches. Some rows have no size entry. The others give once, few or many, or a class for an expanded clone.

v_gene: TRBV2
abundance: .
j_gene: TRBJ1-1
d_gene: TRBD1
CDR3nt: TGTGCCAGCGGACCAGGGGGCCGGACTGAAGCTTTCTTT
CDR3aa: CASGPGGRTEAFF

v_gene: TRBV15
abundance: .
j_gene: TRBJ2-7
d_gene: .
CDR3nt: TGTGCCACCAGCCCGGGAGACGGCTCCTACGAGCAGTACTTC
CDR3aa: CATSPGDGSYEQYF

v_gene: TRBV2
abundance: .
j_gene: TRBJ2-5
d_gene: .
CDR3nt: TGTGCCATCCAGCCGAATAGCGCGAACCAAGAGACCCAGTACTTC
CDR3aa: CAIQPNSANQETQYF

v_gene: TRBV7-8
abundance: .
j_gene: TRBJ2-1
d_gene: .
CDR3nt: TGTGCCAGCGCGGTCGATGGGGACGGAAACAATGAGCAGTTCTTC
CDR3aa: CASAVDGDGNNEQFF

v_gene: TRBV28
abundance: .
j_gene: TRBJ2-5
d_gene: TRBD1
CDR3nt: TGTGCCAGCAGTTTTGGACAGGGGTCGCGAGAGACCCAGTACTTC
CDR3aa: CASSFGQGSRETQYF

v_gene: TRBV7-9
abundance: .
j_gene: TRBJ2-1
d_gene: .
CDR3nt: TGTGCCAGCAGCCAAGGGGTCGGCAGTTCCAATGAGCAGTTCTTC
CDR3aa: CASSQGVGSSNEQFF

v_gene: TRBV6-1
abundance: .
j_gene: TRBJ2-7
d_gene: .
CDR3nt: TGTGCCAGCAGTGAACTGACGGTACAGCTCTACGAGCAGTACTTC
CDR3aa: CASSELTVQLYEQYF

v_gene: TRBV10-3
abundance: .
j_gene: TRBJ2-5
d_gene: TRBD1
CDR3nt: TGTGCCATCAGGGTACAGGGGGCCTCGGAGACCCAGTACTTC
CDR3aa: CAIRVQGASETQYF

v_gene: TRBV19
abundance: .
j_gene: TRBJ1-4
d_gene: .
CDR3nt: TGTGCCAGCGGGACGGTTAATGAAAAACTGTTTTTT
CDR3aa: CASGTVNEKLFF

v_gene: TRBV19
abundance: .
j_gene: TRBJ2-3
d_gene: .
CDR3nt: TGTGCCAGTAGTACCCTTGGGACAGATACGCAGTATTTT
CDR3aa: CASSTLGTDTQYF

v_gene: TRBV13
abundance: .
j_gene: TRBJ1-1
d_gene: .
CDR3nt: TGTGCCAGCAGCTTAACGGTATTTGGCTCTGAAGCTTTCTTT
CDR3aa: CASSLTVFGSEAFF

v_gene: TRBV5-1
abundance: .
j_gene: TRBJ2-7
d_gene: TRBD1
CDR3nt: TGCGCCAGCAGACCCGGGACAGGACCCGTCTTTGAGCAGTACTTC
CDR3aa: CASRPGTGPVFEQYF

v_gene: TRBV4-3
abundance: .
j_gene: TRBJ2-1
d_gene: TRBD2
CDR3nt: TGCGCCAGCAGCCAAGATGGGGTAGCGGGAGCATACGCCAATGAGCAGTTCTTC
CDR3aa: CASSQDGVAGAYANEQFF

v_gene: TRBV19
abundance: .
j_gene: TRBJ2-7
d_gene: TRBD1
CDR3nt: TGTGCCACCAGGGCAGGGGGCTTTAGCGAGCAGTACTTC
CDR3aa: CATRAGGFSEQYF

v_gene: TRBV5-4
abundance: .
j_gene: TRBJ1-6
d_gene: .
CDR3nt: TGTGCCAGCAGATTCCAGGGAAATTCACCCCTCCACTTT
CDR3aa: CASRFQGNSPLHF

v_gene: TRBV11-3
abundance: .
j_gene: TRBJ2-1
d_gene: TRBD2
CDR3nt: TGTGCCAGCAGCCCTGGGACTAGCGGGGGGGCTTCTAGTGAGCAGTTCTTC
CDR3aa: CASSPGTSGGASSEQFF

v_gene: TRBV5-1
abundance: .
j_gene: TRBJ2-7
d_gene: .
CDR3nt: TGCGCCAGCAGCTTGGCTAATGGGAGTGGGATTATCTCCTACGAGCAGTACTTC
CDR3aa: CASSLANGSGIISYEQYF

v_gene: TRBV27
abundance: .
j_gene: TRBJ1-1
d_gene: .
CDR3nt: TGTGCCAGCAGTTCCGGTTGGAACACTGAAGCTTTCTTT
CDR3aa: CASSSGWNTEAFF

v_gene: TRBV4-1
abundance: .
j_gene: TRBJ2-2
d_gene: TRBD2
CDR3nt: TGCGCCAGCAGCCTGGGGCGGGGGTACACCGGGGAGCTGTTTTTT
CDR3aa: CASSLGRGYTGELFF

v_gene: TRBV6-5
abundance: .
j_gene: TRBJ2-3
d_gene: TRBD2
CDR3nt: TGTGCCAGCAGTTACCTGGGGGGCGGGAGGACAGATACGCAGTATTTT
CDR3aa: CASSYLGGGRTDTQYF

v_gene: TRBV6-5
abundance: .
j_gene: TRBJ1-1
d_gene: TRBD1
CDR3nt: TGTGCCAGCAGTTACTCAGGACAGGGGGAAGCTTTCTTT
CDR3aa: CASSYSGQGEAFF

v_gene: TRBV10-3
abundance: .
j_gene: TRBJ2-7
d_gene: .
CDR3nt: TGTGCCATCAGTGAGGACGGGACCGGACGCTACGAGCAGTACTTC
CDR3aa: CAISEDGTGRYEQYF

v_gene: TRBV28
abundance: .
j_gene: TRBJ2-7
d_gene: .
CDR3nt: TGTGCCAGCAGTTCGGGACCCCGAGGCGAGCAGTACTTC
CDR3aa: CASSSGPRGEQYF

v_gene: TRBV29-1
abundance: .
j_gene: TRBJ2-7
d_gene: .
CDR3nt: TGCAGCGCTGTTCCGAGCGTCTCGGACGAGCAGTACTTC
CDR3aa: CSAVPSVSDEQYF

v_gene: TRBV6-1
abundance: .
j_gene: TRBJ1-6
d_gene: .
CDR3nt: TGTGCCAGCAGTGTTATTCCGGGAAGGGGAGATTCACCCCTCCACTTT
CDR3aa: CASSVIPGRGDSPLHF

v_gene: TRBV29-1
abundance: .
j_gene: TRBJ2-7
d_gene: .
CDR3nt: TGCAGCGTTGTCGGACAGTTAGGATCCTCCTACGAGCAGTACTTC
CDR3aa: CSVVGQLGSSYEQYF

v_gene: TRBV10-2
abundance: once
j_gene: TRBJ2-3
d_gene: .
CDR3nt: TGCGCCAGCAGTGAGGTTGACTATACAGATACGCAGTATTTT
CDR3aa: CASSEVDYTDTQYF

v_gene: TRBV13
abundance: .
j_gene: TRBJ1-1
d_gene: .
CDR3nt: TGTGCCAGCAGCTCCGTCGACAGGAACACTGAAGCTTTCTTT
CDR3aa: CASSSVDRNTEAFF

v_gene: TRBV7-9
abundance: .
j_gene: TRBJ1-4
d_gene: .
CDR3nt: TGTGCCAGCAGCCAGACCCCAACTAATGAAAAACTGTTTTTT
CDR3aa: CASSQTPTNEKLFF

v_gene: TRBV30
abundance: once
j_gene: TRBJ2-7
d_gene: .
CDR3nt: TGTGCCTACACGGTTGGAATCTACGAGCAGTACTTC
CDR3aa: CAYTVGIYEQYF

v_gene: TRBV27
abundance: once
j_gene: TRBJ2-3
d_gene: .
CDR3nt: TGTGCCAGCAGTTTAGCGGGGAGCTACGATACGCAGTATTTT
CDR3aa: CASSLAGSYDTQYF

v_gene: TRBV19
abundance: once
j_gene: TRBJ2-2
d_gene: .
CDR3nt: TGTGCCAGTAGTCCCGGGACATTGAACACCGGGGAGCTGTTTTTT
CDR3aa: CASSPGTLNTGELFF

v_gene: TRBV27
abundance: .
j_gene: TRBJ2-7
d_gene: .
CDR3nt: TGTGCCAGCAGTCCAGACGCTTACGAGCAGTACTTC
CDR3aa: CASSPDAYEQYF

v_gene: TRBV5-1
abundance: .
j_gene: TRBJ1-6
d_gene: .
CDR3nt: TGCGCCAGTACCCTACCCTCCTATAATTCACCCCTCCACTTT
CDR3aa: CASTLPSYNSPLHF

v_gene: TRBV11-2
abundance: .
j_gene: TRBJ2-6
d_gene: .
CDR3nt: TGTGCCAGCAGCGAACTGGTCTCTGGGGCCAACGTCCTGACTTTC
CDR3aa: CASSELVSGANVLTF

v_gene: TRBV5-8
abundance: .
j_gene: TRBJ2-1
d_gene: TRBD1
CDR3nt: TGTGCCAGCAGGTCGACCTCAGGGGGACAAGCTAGGGATGAGCAGTTCTTC
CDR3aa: CASRSTSGGQARDEQFF

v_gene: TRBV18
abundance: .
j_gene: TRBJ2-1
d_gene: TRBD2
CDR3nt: TGTGCCAGCTCACGCCCAGAAACTAGCGCGACGTCCTACAATGAGCAGTTCTTC
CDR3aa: CASSRPETSATSYNEQFF

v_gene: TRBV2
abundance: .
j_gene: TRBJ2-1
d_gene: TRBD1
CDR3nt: TGTGCCAGCAGTGAAACAGCCCCCAGGGGGATGACCAATGAGCAGTTCTTC
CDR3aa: CASSETAPRGMTNEQFF

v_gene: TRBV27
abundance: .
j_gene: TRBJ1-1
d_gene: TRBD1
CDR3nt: TGTGCCAGCAGTCACCTCGGGGCGACAGGGCACACTGAAGCTTTCTTT
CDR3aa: CASSHLGATGHTEAFF

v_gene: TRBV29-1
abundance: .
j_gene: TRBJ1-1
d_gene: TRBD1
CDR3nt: TGCAGCGTTTATTCCCCAGGGGGCGAGGAGAACACTGAAGCTTTCTTT
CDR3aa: CSVYSPGGEENTEAFF

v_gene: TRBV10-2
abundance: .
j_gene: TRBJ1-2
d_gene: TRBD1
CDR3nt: TGCGCCAGCAGTTCTCCGGGAACAGGGGATGGCTACACCTTC
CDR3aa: CASSSPGTGDGYTF

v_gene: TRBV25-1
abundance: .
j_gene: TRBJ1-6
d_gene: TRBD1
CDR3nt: TGTGCCAGCAGTGACAGGGGGTTATCACCCCTCCACTTT
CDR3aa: CASSDRGLSPLHF

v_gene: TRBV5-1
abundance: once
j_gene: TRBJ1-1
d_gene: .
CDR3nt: TGCGCCAGCAGCGCCCTGGGGGGGACATTCCCAGGGACTGAAGCTTTCTTT
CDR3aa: CASSALGGTFPGTEAFF

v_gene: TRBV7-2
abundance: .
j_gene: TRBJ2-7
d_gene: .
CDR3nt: TGTGCCAGCAGCTTTCCGGGACAAAGCTACGAGCAGTACTTC
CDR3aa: CASSFPGQSYEQYF

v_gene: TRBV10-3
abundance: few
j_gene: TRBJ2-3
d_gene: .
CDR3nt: TGTGCCATCAGTACGGCGGGTACAGATACGCAGTATTTT
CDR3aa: CAISTAGTDTQYF

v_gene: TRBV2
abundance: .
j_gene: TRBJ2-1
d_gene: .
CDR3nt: TGTGCCAGCAGGCAGCCTCCCGGGGATGAGCAGTTCTTC
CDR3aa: CASRQPPGDEQFF

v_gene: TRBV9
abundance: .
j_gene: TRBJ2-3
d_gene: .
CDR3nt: TGTGCCAGCAGCGTGTTGCCGAGCACAGATACGCAGTATTTT
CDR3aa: CASSVLPSTDTQYF

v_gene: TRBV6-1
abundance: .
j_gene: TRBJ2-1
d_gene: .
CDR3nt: TGTGCCAGCAGTGCCTCCAACTACAATGAGCAGTTCTTC
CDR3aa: CASSASNYNEQFF

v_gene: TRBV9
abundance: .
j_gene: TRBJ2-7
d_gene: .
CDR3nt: TGTGCCAGCAGCGAAGGGGGAGGGGGCTACGAGCAGTACTTC
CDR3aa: CASSEGGGGYEQYF

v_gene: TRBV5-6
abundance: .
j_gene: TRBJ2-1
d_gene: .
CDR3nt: TGTGCCAGCAGCTTGGGCAGCAGCCACCCAGCCTACAATGAGCAGTTCTTC
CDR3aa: CASSLGSSHPAYNEQFF

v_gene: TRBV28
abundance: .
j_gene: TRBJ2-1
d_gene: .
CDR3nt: TGTGCCAGCAGTTTATTAGGACAGCCTTACAATGAGCAGTTCTTC
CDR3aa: CASSLLGQPYNEQFF